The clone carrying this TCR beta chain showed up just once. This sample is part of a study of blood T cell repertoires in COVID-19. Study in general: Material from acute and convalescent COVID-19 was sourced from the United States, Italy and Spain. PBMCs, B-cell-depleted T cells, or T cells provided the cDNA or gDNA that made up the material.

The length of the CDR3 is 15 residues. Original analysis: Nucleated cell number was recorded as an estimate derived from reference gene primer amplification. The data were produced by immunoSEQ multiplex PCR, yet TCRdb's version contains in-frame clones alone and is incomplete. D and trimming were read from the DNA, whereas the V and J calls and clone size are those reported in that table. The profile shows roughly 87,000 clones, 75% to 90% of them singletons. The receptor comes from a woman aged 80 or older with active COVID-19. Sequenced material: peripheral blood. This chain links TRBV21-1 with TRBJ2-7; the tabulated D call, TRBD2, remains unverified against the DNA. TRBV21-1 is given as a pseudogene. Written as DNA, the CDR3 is TGTGCCAGCAGCACCCGGGGATTGAGCTCCTACGAGCAGTACTTC. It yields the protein CASSTRGLSSYEQYF.